Below, 10 T cell receptor beta chains from the same sample are listed, as sequenced in a study of cytomegalovirus exposure and HLA in healthy donors. 13 Jbeta primers and 60 Vbeta primers were used for the PCR. Generated by immunoSEQ multiplex PCR, the TCRdb table keeps only in-frame clones and is missing some. Of fewer than 110,000 clones in the sample, around 80% were seen once. Sequenced input: PBMCs. The receptor set was obtained from a woman between 18 and 29 years old in good health and CMV-seropositive.

This clone was observed once. J is TRBJ1-2 and V is TRBV4-1; D is possibly TRBD1 (6 bases). CDR1 MGHRA and CDR2 YSYEKL come from the germline V gene. V was shortened by 0 bases and J by 8 bases, with 16 bases between the two germline ends. This CDR3 spans 15 amino acids. In nucleotides, the CDR3 is TGCGCCAGCAGCCAAGATCTGGGGACACCGATAGGCTACACCTTC. It encodes CASSQDLGTPIGYTF.

The chain joins TRBV5-1 to TRBJ2-1, with D uncertain. Looked up from germline, CDR1 is SGHRS and CDR2 is YFSETQ. V lost 5 bases and J 9 bases, leaving 24 bases between the germline ends. This CDR3 comprises 16 residues. CDR3 nucleotides: TGCGCCAGCAGATTGTCCGGGTCCCCCTTACCCAGTGAGCAGTTCTTC. Translated, it gives CASRLSGSPLPSEQFF. Based on the CDR3 plus reference TRBV5-1 and TRBJ2-1, the full variable domain is KAGVTQTPRYLIKTRGQQVTLSCSPISGHRSVSWYQQTPGQGLQFLFEYFSETQRNKGNFPGRFSGRQFSNSRSEMNVSTLELGDSALYLCASRLSGSPLPSEQFFGPGTRLTVL.

This chain's CDR3 is CAISEFWTSGTAGEQYF. CDR3 DNA: TGTGCCATCAGTGAGTTCTGGACTAGCGGGACTGCGGGCGAGCAGTACTTC. The V gene is TRBV10-3, the J gene TRBJ2-7, with TRBD2 matching over 12 bases. Per germline, CDR1 ENHRY and CDR2 SYGVKD. The CDR3 spans 17 residues. J lost 6 bases, V lost 1 base, and 10 bases had no gene match.

The chain combines TRBV28 with TRBJ1-4, with no clear D. V was shortened by 5 bases and J by 0 bases, with 19 bases between the two germline ends. The CDR3 contains 18 residues. Germline CDR1 MDHEN, CDR2 SYDVKM. The CDR3 DNA is TGTGCCAGCAGTAAATACCCCGGGTTCGGTGCAACTAATGAAAAACTGTTTTTT. It specifies CASSKYPGFGATNEKLFF.

The rearrangement uses TRBV5-1 and TRBJ2-1; 9 bases match TRBD2. The V segment lost 0 bases and the J segment 8 bases; nucleotides outside the gene matches: 6. Looked up from germline, CDR1 is SGHRS and CDR2 is YFSETQ. This CDR3 is built from 15 residues. For the CDR3, the DNA is TGCGCCAGCAGCTTGGGCGGTAGCGGGAGCTATGAGCAGTTCTTC. Protein: CASSLGGSGSYEQFF.

A single count supports this clone. In nucleotides, the CDR3 is TGTGCCAGCAGTACCTACAGGGGGCGCCGGAGTAATGAGCAGTTCTTC. It is translated as CASSTYRGRRSNEQFF. The chain combines TRBV27 with TRBJ2-1; 9 bases map to TRBD1. Germline CDR1 is MNHEY and CDR2 is SMNVEV (reference sequence). The CDR3 is made up of 16 amino acids. The ends lost 5 bases at V and 7 bases at J; junction bases unmatched: 12.

The chain is built from TRBV30 and TRBJ2-1; TRBD2 matches at 15 bases. Germline trimming cut 5 bases from V and 12 bases from J; bases unmatched to any gene: 11. The CDR3 totals 15 residues. Germline CDR1 GTSNPN, CDR2 SVGIG (reference sequence). CDR3 nucleotide sequence: TGTGCCTGGGTCCCCGGGACTAGCGGGAGGCAGGGGCAGTTCTTC. This sequence encodes CAWVPGTSGRQGQFF.

This chain joins TRBV9 and TRBJ2-4, with 12 bases aligning to TRBD2. The CDR3 runs 18 residues. J gave up 3 bases and V 0 bases, and 7 bases lay outside the gene matches. Germline values: CDR1 SGDLS, CDR2 YYNGEE. The CDR3 DNA is TGTGCCAGCAGCGTAGGAGGACTAGCGGGATCTGGCAAAAACATTCAGTACTTC. Translation gives CASSVGGLAGSGKNIQYF.

This clone was counted a few times. The chain links TRBV7-2 to TRBJ1-1; D gene uncertain. Between the trimmed V and J ends, which lost 5 bases and 1 base, there was a span of 8 bases. The CDR3 totals 13 residues. Germline assignment: CDR1 SGHTA and CDR2 FQGNSA. The CDR3 coding sequence is TGTGCCAGCAGCCCGAACAGGAACACTGAAGCTTTCTTT. It is translated as CASSPNRNTEAFF.

This chain uses TRBV2 with TRBJ1-5; D remains unclear. From germline, CDR1 is SNHLY and CDR2 FYNNEI. The CDR3 length is 13 residues. V was shortened by 7 bases and J by 1 base, with 8 bases between the two germline ends. This chain's CDR3 is CASTGGSNQPQHF. In DNA form, the CDR3 reads TGTGCCAGCACGGGAGGGAGCAATCAGCCCCAGCATTTT.